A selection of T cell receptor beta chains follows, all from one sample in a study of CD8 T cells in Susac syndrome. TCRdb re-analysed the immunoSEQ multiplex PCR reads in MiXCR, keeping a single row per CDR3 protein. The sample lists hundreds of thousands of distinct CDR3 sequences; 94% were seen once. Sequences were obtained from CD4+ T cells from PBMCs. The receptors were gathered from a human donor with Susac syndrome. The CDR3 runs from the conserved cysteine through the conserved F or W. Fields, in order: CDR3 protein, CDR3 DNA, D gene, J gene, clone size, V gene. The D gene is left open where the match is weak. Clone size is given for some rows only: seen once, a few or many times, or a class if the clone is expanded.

CDR3 protein: CSVDGDQVEQFF
CDR3 DNA: TGCAGCGTTGACGGGGATCAGGTTGAGCAGTTCTTC
D gene: .
J gene: TRBJ2-1
clone size: .
V gene: TRBV29-1

CDR3 protein: CASRQSGDRGGYGYTF
CDR3 DNA: TGTGCCAGCCGTCAGTCTGGGGACAGGGGCGGCTATGGCTACACCTTC
D gene: TRBD1
J gene: TRBJ1-2
clone size: .
V gene: TRBV28

CDR3 protein: CSANSLGTSGTDTQYF
CDR3 DNA: TGCAGTGCTAATTCCCTCGGGACTAGCGGCACAGATACGCAGTATTTT
D gene: TRBD2
J gene: TRBJ2-3
clone size: .
V gene: TRBV20-1

CDR3 protein: CAWSVTRDGLYGYTF
CDR3 DNA: TGTGCCTGGAGTGTTACGAGGGACGGACTCTATGGCTACACCTTC
D gene: .
J gene: TRBJ1-2
clone size: few
V gene: TRBV30

CDR3 protein: CASSLQTGQYEQYF
CDR3 DNA: TGTGCCAGCTCCCTCCAGACAGGGCAGTACGAGCAGTACTTC
D gene: TRBD1
J gene: TRBJ2-7
clone size: .
V gene: TRBV18

CDR3 protein: CASSLGTVDDEQFF
CDR3 DNA: TGTGCCAGCAGCTTAGGGACAGTAGATGATGAGCAGTTCTTC
D gene: .
J gene: TRBJ2-1
clone size: .
V gene: TRBV7-2

CDR3 protein: CASSMRTNPQETQYF
CDR3 DNA: TGTGCCAGTAGTATGAGGACAAACCCTCAAGAGACCCAGTACTTC
D gene: .
J gene: TRBJ2-5
clone size: .
V gene: TRBV19

CDR3 protein: CASSLQVPYEQYF
CDR3 DNA: TGTGCCAGCAGCCTACAGGTCCCCTACGAGCAGTACTTC
D gene: .
J gene: TRBJ2-7
clone size: .
V gene: TRBV7-2

CDR3 protein: CSARDDSAGESYEQYF
CDR3 DNA: TGCAGTGCTAGAGATGATAGCGCGGGGGAATCCTACGAGCAGTACTTC
D gene: TRBD2
J gene: TRBJ2-7
clone size: .
V gene: TRBV20-1

CDR3 protein: CSASGTPGEKLFF
CDR3 DNA: TGCAGTGCTAGTGGCACCCCCGGAGAAAAACTGTTTTTT
D gene: .
J gene: TRBJ1-4
clone size: once
V gene: TRBV20-1

CDR3 protein: CATSGAGEAFF
CDR3 DNA: TGTGCCACCAGCGGCGCAGGGGAGGCTTTCTTT
D gene: .
J gene: TRBJ1-1
clone size: .
V gene: TRBV24-1

CDR3 protein: CASSELASGERFNEQFF
CDR3 DNA: TGTGCCAGCAGTGAATTAGCTAGCGGGGAAAGGTTCAATGAGCAGTTCTTC
D gene: TRBD2
J gene: TRBJ2-1
clone size: .
V gene: TRBV25-1

CDR3 protein: CASSSRLAGVYTQYF
CDR3 DNA: TGTGCCAGCAGCTCGAGACTAGCGGGGGTTTATACGCAGTATTTT
D gene: TRBD2
J gene: TRBJ2-3
clone size: .
V gene: TRBV7-2

CDR3 protein: CSAIFGVSGPYEQYF
CDR3 DNA: TGCAGTGCTATTTTTGGTGTATCAGGGCCCTACGAGCAGTACTTC
D gene: .
J gene: TRBJ2-7
clone size: .
V gene: TRBV20-1

CDR3 protein: CASAGLSYEQYF
CDR3 DNA: TGTGCCAGCGCGGGACTTTCCTACGAGCAGTACTTC
D gene: .
J gene: TRBJ2-7
clone size: .
V gene: TRBV7-2

CDR3 protein: CASSLRQGGEAFF
CDR3 DNA: TGTGCCAGTAGCCTTCGGCAGGGAGGGGAAGCTTTCTTT
D gene: .
J gene: TRBJ1-1
clone size: .
V gene: TRBV19

CDR3 protein: CASSQVGSTDTQYF
CDR3 DNA: TGTGCCAGCAGCCAAGTAGGGAGCACAGATACGCAGTATTTT
D gene: .
J gene: TRBJ2-3
clone size: .
V gene: TRBV3-1

CDR3 protein: CASSPPGQGSNEQYF
CDR3 DNA: TGTGCCAGCTCACCACCGGGACAGGGGAGCAACGAGCAGTACTTC
D gene: TRBD1
J gene: TRBJ2-7
clone size: .
V gene: TRBV18

CDR3 protein: CASSYARDAGGIF
CDR3 DNA: TGTGCCAGTAGTTATGCGAGGGATGCCGGTGGGATCTTT
D gene: .
J gene: TRBJ1-1
clone size: .
V gene: TRBV19

CDR3 protein: CASSFIFGQLINQPQHF
CDR3 DNA: TGTGCCAGCAGTTTTATCTTTGGACAGCTAATCAATCAGCCCCAGCATTTT
D gene: .
J gene: TRBJ1-5
clone size: .
V gene: TRBV2

CDR3 protein: CSGEQPLGYGYTF
CDR3 DNA: TGCAGCGGGGAACAGCCCCTTGGCTATGGCTACACCTTC
D gene: .
J gene: TRBJ1-2
clone size: .
V gene: TRBV29-1

CDR3 protein: CSAKGGADTQYF
CDR3 DNA: TGCAGTGCTAAGGGGGGAGCGGATACGCAGTATTTT
D gene: .
J gene: TRBJ2-3
clone size: once
V gene: TRBV20-1

CDR3 protein: CASSRDGAVETQYF
CDR3 DNA: TGTGCCAGCAGCCGGGACGGCGCCGTGGAGACCCAGTACTTC
D gene: .
J gene: TRBJ2-5
clone size: once
V gene: TRBV9